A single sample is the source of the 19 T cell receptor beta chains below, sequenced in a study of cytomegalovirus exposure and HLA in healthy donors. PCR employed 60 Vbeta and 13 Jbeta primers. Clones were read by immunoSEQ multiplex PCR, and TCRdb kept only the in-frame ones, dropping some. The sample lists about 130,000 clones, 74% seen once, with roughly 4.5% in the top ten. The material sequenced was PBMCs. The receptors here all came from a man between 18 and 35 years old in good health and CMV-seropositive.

The CDR3 nucleotides read TGCGCCAGCAGCCCCTACCCGACAGCTTCCTACGAGCAGTACTTC. Protein sequence: CASSPYPTASYEQYF. This chain joins TRBV5-1 and TRBJ2-7, with D tentatively TRBD1 (5 bases). Trimming stripped 4 bases from V and 1 base from J, with 15 bases between. The germline CDR1 and CDR2 sequences are SGHRS and YFSETQ. The CDR3 has 15 residues.

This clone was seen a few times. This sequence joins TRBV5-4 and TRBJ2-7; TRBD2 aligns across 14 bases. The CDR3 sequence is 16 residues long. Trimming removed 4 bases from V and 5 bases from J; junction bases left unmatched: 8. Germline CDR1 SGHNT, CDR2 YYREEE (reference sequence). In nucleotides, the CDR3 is TGTGCCAGCAGCCCGGAGGGGACTAGCGGGGGCGACGAGCAGTACTTC. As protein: CASSPEGTSGGDEQYF.

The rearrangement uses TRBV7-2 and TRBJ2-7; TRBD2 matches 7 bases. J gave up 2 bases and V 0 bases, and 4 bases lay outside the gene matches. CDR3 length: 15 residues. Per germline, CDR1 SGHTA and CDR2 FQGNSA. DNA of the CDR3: TGTGCCAGCAGCTTAGCCGGCGGGACTACCTACGAGCAGTACTTC. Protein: CASSLAGGTTYEQYF.

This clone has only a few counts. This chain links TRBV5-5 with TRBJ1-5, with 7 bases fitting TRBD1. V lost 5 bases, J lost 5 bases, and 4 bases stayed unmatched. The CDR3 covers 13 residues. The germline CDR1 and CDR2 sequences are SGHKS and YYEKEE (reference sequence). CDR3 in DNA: TGTGCCAGCAGTCGCCAGGGGGATCAGCCCCAGCATTTT. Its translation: CASSRQGDQPQHF.

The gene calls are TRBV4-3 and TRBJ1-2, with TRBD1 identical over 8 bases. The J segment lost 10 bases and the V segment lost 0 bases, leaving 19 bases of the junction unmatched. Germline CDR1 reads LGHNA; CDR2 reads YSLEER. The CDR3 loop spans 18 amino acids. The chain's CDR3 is CASSQDPSSGTGGRTYTF. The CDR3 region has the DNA TGCGCCAGCAGCCAAGATCCCTCATCCGGGACAGGCGGAAGGACCTACACCTTC.

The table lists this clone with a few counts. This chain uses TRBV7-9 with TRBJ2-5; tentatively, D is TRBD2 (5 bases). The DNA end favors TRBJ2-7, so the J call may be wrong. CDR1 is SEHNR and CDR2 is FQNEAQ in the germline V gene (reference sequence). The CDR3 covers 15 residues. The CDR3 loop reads CASSPPVRVGYEQYF. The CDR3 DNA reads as TGTGCCAGCAGCCCACCCGTGAGGGTAGGATACGAGCAGTACTTC.

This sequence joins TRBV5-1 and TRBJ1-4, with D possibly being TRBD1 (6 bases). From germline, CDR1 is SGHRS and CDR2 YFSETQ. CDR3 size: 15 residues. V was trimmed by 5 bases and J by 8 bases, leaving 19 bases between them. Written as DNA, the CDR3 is TGCGCCAGCAGGAATTCTGGGCAGGGGTCGGAAAAACTGTTTTTT. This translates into CASRNSGQGSEKLFF.

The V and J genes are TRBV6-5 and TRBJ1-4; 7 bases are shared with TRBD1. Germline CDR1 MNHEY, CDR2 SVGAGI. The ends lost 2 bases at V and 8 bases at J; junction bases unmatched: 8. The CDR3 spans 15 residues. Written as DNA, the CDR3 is TGTGCCAGCAGTTACGCCGGGGGCAGGGGGGAAAAACTGTTTTTT. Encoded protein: CASSYAGGRGEKLFF.

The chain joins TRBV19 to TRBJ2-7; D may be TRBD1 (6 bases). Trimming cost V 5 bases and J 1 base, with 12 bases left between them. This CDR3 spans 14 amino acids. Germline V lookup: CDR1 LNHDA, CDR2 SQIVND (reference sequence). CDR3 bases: TGTGCCAGTAGTCGTCAGGGGAATTCCTACGAGCAGTACTTC. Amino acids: CASSRQGNSYEQYF.

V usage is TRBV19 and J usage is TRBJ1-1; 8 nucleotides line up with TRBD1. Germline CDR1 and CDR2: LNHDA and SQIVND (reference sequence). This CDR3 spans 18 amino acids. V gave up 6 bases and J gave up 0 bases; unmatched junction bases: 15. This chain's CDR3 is CASSKYGTGFAMNTEAFF. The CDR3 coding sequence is TGTGCCAGTAGCAAATACGGGACAGGTTTTGCCATGAACACTGAAGCTTTCTTT.

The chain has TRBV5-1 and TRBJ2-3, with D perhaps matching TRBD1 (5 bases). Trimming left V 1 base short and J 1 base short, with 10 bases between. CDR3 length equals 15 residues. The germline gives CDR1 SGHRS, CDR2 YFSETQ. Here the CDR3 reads CASSLSQGGTDTQYF. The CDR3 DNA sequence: TGCGCCAGCAGCTTGTCGCAGGGTGGCACAGATACGCAGTATTTT.

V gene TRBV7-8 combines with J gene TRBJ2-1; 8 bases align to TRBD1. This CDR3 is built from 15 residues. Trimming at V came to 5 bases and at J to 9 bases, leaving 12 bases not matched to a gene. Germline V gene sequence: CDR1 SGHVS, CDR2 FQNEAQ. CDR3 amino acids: CASSPRDRPAGEQFF. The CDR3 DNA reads TGTGCCAGCAGCCCTAGGGACAGGCCCGCAGGTGAGCAGTTCTTC.

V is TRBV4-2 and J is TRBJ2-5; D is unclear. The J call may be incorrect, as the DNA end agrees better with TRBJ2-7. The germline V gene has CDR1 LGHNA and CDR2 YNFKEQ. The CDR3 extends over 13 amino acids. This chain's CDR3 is CASSSYRPYEQYF. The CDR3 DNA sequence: TGTGCCAGCAGCTCCTACCGCCCCTACGAGCAGTACTTC.

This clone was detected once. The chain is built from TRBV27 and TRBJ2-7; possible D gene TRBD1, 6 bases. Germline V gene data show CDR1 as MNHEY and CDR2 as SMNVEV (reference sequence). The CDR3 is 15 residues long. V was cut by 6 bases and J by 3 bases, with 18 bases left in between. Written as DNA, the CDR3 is TGTGCCAGCAGCTCCTACACAGGGAAGGACTACGAGCAGTACTTC. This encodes CASSSYTGKDYEQYF.

As DNA, the CDR3 is TGTGCCAGCCGAGAGAGGGGACAGAACACTGAAGCTTTCTTT. Translating it yields CASRERGQNTEAFF. The rearrangement links TRBV4-2 to TRBJ1-1; D perhaps matches TRBD1 (6 bases). Trimming stripped 8 bases from V and 1 base from J, with 14 bases between. This CDR3 region has 14 residues. Germline-derived CDR1 and CDR2 are LGHNA and YNFKEQ.

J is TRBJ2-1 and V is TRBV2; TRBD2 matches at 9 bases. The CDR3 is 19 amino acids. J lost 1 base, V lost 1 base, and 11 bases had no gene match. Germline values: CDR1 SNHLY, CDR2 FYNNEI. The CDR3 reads CASSEGRLSGGRSYNEQFF. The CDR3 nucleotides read TGTGCCAGCAGTGAAGGCCGACTAAGCGGGGGGCGTTCCTACAATGAGCAGTTCTTC. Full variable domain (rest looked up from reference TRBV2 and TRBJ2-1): EPEVTQTPSHQVTQMGQEVILRCVPISNHLYFYWYRQILGQKVEFLVSFYNNEISEKSEIFDDQFSVERPDGSNFTLKIRSTKLEDSAMYFCASSEGRLSGGRSYNEQFFGPGTRLTVL.

This chain's CDR3 is CASHLSYEQYF. The CDR3 DNA is TGTGCCAGCCACTTATCCTACGAGCAGTACTTC. The chain has TRBV2 and TRBJ2-7, with D unclear. With 8 bases removed from V and 1 base from J, the gap between germline ends came to 6 bases. Germline V gene sequence: CDR1 SNHLY, CDR2 FYNNEI. The CDR3 is 11 residues long.

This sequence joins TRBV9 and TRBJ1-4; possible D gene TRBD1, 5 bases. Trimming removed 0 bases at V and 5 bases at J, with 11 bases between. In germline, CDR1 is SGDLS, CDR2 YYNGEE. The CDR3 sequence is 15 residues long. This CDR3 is CASSVGQGWNEKLFF. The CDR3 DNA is TGTGCCAGCAGCGTAGGTCAGGGTTGGAATGAAAAACTGTTTTTT.

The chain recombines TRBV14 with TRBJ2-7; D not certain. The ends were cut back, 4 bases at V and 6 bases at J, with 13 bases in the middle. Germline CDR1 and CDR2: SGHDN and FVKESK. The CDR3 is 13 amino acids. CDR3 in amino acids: CASSLNSPAEQYF. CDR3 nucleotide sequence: TGTGCCAGCAGCCTTAACAGCCCCGCCGAGCAGTACTTC.